The 4 T cell receptor beta chains listed next were all sequenced from one sample in a study of blood T cells in healthy people across ages (dated by TCRdb to the mid-2010s). Library prep was done by 5' RACE. Sequenced on an Illumina HiSeq 2500. A second roughly 6 to 12 cycle PCR used a sample-barcoded 5' primer and a J-beta primer mix. Starting from the raw public reads, TCRdb applied fastp trimming at Q25, assembled clones with MiXCR and retained in-frame beta chains. Rows are combined by CDR3 protein, so each entry shows the most common genes and DNA. This sample gives about 1.5 million distinct CDR3 sequences in total; roughly 45% of them show up just once. The ten top clones hold approximately 7.9% of the sample. The specimen was blood. The receptors originated from a woman aged 18-29 years in good health.

The chain recombines TRBV12-3 or TRBV12-4 with TRBJ2-4, with D perhaps TRBD1 (6 bases). Near its end, the DNA agrees better with TRBJ2-7, so the J call may be wrong. The CDR3 is 15 residues long. CDR3 residues: CASALVDRMSYEQYF. Here the CDR3 DNA reads TGTGCCAGCGCTCTCGTTGACAGGATGTCCTACGAGCAGTACTTC.

This clonotype was recorded a few times. The CDR3 spells CASSPRQGRDQETQYF. The CDR3 nucleotides are TGTGCCAGCAGCCCCCGACAGGGGCGAGACCAAGAGACCCAGTACTTC. The rearrangement uses TRBV7-8 and TRBJ2-5; 8 bases agree with TRBD1. The CDR3 spans 16 residues. Germline trimming cut 5 bases from V and 0 bases from J; bases unmatched to any gene: 8. In germline, CDR1 is SGHVS, CDR2 FQNEAQ.

The chain recombines TRBV7-2 with TRBJ2-3; 7 bases agree with TRBD2. CDR3 length equals 17 residues. J was trimmed by 6 bases and V by 6 bases; bases with no gene match: 18. In germline, CDR1 is SGHTA, CDR2 FQGNSA. Here the CDR3 reads CASSYNGLAAMGDTQYF. Here the CDR3 DNA reads TGTGCCAGCAGTTATAACGGGCTAGCGGCAATGGGGGATACGCAGTATTTT. Complete variable domain (other parts from reference TRBV7-2 and TRBJ2-3): GAGVSQSPSNKVTEKGKDVELRCDPISGHTALYWYRQSLGQGLEFLIYFQGNSAPDKSGLPSDRFSAERTGGSVSTLTIQRTQQEDSAVYLCASSYNGLAAMGDTQYFGPGTRLTVL.

The rearrangement uses TRBV27 and TRBJ1-1; D remains unclear. The CDR3 covers 15 residues. Germline CDR1 and CDR2: MNHEY and SMNVEV (reference sequence). The ends were cut back, 7 bases at V and 0 bases at J, with 15 bases in the middle. CDR3 sequence: CASKPETSMNTEAFF. In DNA, the CDR3 is TGTGCCAGCAAACCAGAGACGTCAATGAACACTGAAGCTTTCTTT.